The 17 T cell receptor beta chains below all came from one sample that was sequenced in a study of blood T cell repertoires in COVID-19. This table comes from immunoSEQ multiplex PCR, and its TCRdb copy is limited to in-frame clones, with some not included. The sample lists fewer than 450,000 clones, approximately 91% occurring once. The sample was PBMCs or T cells enriched from blood (not recorded which). All receptors come from a woman aged 40 to 50 with acute COVID-19.

On this clone itself: The sample carries other DNA sequences with the same CDR3. This chain links TRBV4-1 with TRBJ2-5; 7 bases line up with TRBD1. From germline, CDR1 is MGHRA and CDR2 YSYEKL. This CDR3 comprises 14 residues. The J segment lost 4 bases and the V segment lost 0 bases, leaving 2 bases of the junction unmatched. The CDR3 sequence is CASSQENRGETQYF. In DNA form, the CDR3 reads TGCGCCAGCAGCCAAGAGAACAGGGGAGAGACCCAGTACTTC.

This sequence joins TRBV6-5 and TRBJ1-1; maybe TRBD1 (5 bases). Germline V gene lookup returns CDR1 MNHEY and CDR2 SVGAGI. The CDR3 runs to 15 residues. V was pared by 5 bases and J by 6 bases, with 19 bases between. CDR3 loop: CASSRPTTGRAEAFF. The CDR3 DNA reads TGTGCCAGCAGTCGTCCTACAACAGGTCGGGCTGAAGCTTTCTTT.

This clone was counted between two and nine times. V gene TRBV15 combines with J gene TRBJ1-5, with 8 bases identical to TRBD1. The ends lost 4 bases at V and 6 bases at J; junction bases unmatched: 8. This CDR3 is built from 15 residues. In germline, CDR1 is LNHNV, CDR2 YYDKDF (reference sequence). The CDR3 loop is CATSIARTGSQPQHF. DNA for the CDR3: TGTGCCACCAGCATTGCCCGGACAGGGAGTCAGCCCCAGCATTTT.

The chain uses TRBV5-1 and TRBJ1-1, with no clear D. The length of the CDR3 is 16 residues. V was shortened by 3 bases and J by 1 base, with 16 bases between the two germline ends. Germline V lookup: CDR1 SGHRS, CDR2 YFSETQ. CDR3 protein: CASSSSPVRQNTEAFF. The CDR3 DNA reads as TGCGCCAGCAGCTCTAGCCCCGTTCGGCAGAACACTGAAGCTTTCTTT.

This clone has just one count. The rearrangement links TRBV7-2 to TRBJ2-7, with TRBD1 matching over 8 bases. Unmatched junction bases numbered 8, after V lost 1 base and J lost 0 bases. This CDR3 region has 17 residues. CDR1 SGHTA and CDR2 FQGNSA come from the germline V gene. CDR3: CASSLVAHRGASYEQYF. The CDR3 coding sequence is TGTGCCAGCAGCTTAGTCGCTCACAGGGGGGCCTCCTACGAGCAGTACTTC.

J is TRBJ2-1 and V is TRBV7-8; 9 bases align to TRBD2. V gave up 7 bases and J gave up 7 bases; unmatched junction bases: 14. The V gene's germline CDR1 is SGHVS and CDR2 FQNEAQ. This CDR3 spans 16 amino acids. The CDR3 nucleotides are TGTGCCAGCACCCCTATCGGGACTAGCTTCAGTAATGAGCAGTTCTTC. Protein: CASTPIGTSFSNEQFF.

The rearrangement uses TRBV5-1 and TRBJ2-2, with 9 bases fitting TRBD2. Germline values: CDR1 SGHRS, CDR2 YFSETQ. The CDR3 is 15 amino acids. With 4 bases clipped from V and 7 bases from J, the junction kept 8 bases outside the gene matches. The CDR3 nucleotides are TGCGCCAGCAGCCGTATAGCGGGGGTGGACGGGGAGCTGTTTTTT. This gives the protein CASSRIAGVDGELFF.

The chain has TRBV27 and TRBJ2-1; 10 nucleotides agree with TRBD2. The length of the CDR3 is 14 residues. Unmatched junction bases numbered 4, after V lost 6 bases and J lost 5 bases. Germline CDR1 MNHEY, CDR2 SMNVEV (reference sequence). The DNA of the CDR3 is TGTGCCAGCAGGCAAGCGGGGGGGCACAATGAGCAGTTCTTC. Translating gives CASRQAGGHNEQFF.

This chain links TRBV2 with TRBJ1-5, with 11 nucleotides matching TRBD1. J was trimmed by 6 bases and V by 8 bases; bases with no gene match: 6. The CDR3 totals 14 residues. Germline CDR1 reads SNHLY; CDR2 reads FYNNEI. The chain's CDR3 is CASQDRGLGQPQHF. CDR3 nucleotide sequence: TGTGCCAGCCAGGACAGGGGGCTGGGTCAGCCCCAGCATTTT.

V is TRBV29-1 and J is TRBJ1-3; the match to TRBD1 covers 7 bases. V lost 6 bases to trimming and J lost 3 bases; unmatched junction nucleotides: 5. Germline values: CDR1 SQVTM, CDR2 ANQGSEA. CDR3 length equals 13 residues. The CDR3 here is CSVGGDDGNTIYF. The CDR3 DNA sequence: TGCAGCGTAGGGGGCGATGATGGAAACACCATATATTTT.

This clone appeared once. The chain has TRBV6-5 and TRBJ1-2; no clear D gene. The ends were cut back, 0 bases at V and 8 bases at J, with 13 bases in the middle. Germline assignment: CDR1 MNHEY and CDR2 SVGAGI. This CDR3 comprises 14 residues. The CDR3 DNA reads TGTGCCAGCAGTTACTCAATCCGGGTTGGGGGCTACACCTTC. The encoded protein is CASSYSIRVGGYTF.

The rearrangement joins TRBV10-3 to TRBJ2-2; TRBD1 is a possible D gene (6 bases). V was clipped by 5 bases and J by 4 bases, with 11 bases between them. The CDR3 has 14 amino acids. CDR1 and CDR2 from the germline V gene are ENHRY and SYGVKD. The CDR3 is CAISSGHSTGELFF. In nucleotides, the CDR3 is TGTGCCATCAGTTCGGGACACTCCACCGGGGAGCTGTTTTTT.

Comment on this clone: Compared with germline, one end of the junction differs, possibly owing to a read error. The chain is built from TRBV7-6 and TRBJ2-1, with 9 bases fitting TRBD2. The CDR3 has 17 amino acids. The V gene's germline CDR1 is SGHVS and CDR2 FNYEAQ. The CDR3 here is CASSLAPTSGSYNEQFF. The CDR3 region has the DNA TGTGCCAGCAGCCTAGCCCCAACTAGCGGGTCCTACAATGAGCAGTTCTTC.

The rearrangement links TRBV2 to TRBJ1-6; D ambiguous. CDR1 is SNHLY and CDR2 is FYNNEI in the germline V gene. Trimming shortened V by 6 bases and J by 9 bases, and 15 bases separated the two germline ends. The CDR3 is made up of 14 amino acids. The CDR3 sequence is CASSFSDRGSPLHF. DNA for the CDR3: TGTGCCAGCAGCTTTTCGGACCGGGGTTCACCCCTCCACTTT.

This clone has just one count. V usage is TRBV7-8 and J usage is TRBJ1-2, with 8 bases that match TRBD1. The CDR3 spans 17 residues. After removal of 1 base from V and 0 bases from J, the junction contained 7 bases not matched to a gene. From germline, CDR1 is SGHVS and CDR2 FQNEAQ. The CDR3 DNA sequence: TGTGCCAGCAGCTTAGTAAGGACAGGGACCGCTAACTATGGCTACACCTTC. It encodes CASSLVRTGTANYGYTF.

The chain is built from TRBV2 and TRBJ1-2; tentatively, D is TRBD1 (5 bases). The length of the CDR3 is 12 residues. Looked up from germline, CDR1 is SNHLY and CDR2 is FYNNEI. The V gene lost 6 bases and the J gene lost 3 bases, with 8 bases spanning the gap. CDR3 in amino acids: CASRARDYGYTF. The CDR3 DNA reads as TGTGCCAGCAGGGCCAGGGACTATGGCTACACCTTC.

This chain uses TRBV18 with TRBJ2-6; TRBD1 agrees at 10 bases. This CDR3 has 18 residues. Germline CDR1 and CDR2: KGHSH and LQKENI. Trimming cost V 2 bases and J 1 base; bases outside gene matches: 5. CDR3 protein: CASSPRGQGTSGANVLTF. The CDR3 DNA reads TGTGCCAGCTCACCAAGGGGACAGGGGACGTCTGGGGCCAACGTCCTGACTTTC.